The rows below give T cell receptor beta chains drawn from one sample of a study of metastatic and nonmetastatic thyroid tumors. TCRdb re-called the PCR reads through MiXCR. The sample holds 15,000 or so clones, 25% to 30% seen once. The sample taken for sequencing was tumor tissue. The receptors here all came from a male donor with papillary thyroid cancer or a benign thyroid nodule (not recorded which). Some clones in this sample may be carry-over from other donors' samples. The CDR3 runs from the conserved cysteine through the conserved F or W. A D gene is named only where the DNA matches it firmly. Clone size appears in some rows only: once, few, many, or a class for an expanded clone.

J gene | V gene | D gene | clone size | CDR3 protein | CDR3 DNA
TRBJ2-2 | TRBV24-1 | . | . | CATSERPDGELFF | TGTGCCACCAGTGAGAGGCCCGACGGGGAGCTGTTTTTT
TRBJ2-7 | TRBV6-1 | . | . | CAGAISGEREQYF | TGTGCCGGCGCGATATCGGGAGAGCGCGAGCAGTACTTC
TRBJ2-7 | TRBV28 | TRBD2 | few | CASSLILAGESYEQYF | TGTGCCAGCAGTCTTATCCTAGCGGGAGAGTCATACGAGCAGTACTTC
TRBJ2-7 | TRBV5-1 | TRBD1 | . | CASSFGTGGGEQYF | TGCGCCAGCAGCTTCGGGACAGGGGGCGGCGAGCAGTACTTC
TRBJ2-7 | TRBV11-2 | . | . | CASSLPGTSYEQYF | TGTGCCAGCAGCTTACCCGGGACCTCCTACGAGCAGTACTTC
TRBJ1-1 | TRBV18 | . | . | CASSPSPAGIWTEAFF | TGTGCCAGCTCGCCCTCCCCCGCAGGGATTTGGACTGAAGCTTTCTTT
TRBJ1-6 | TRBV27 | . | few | CASSFSGRLNSPLHF | TGTGCCAGCAGTTTTTCAGGGAGGTTGAATTCACCCCTCCACTTT
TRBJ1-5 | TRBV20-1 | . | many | CSAYRGNQPQHF | TGCAGTGCTTACAGGGGCAATCAGCCCCAGCATTTT
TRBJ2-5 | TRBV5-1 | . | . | CASSSGHLGDTQYF | TGCGCCAGCAGCTCGGGACACCTAGGGGATACTCAGTACTTC
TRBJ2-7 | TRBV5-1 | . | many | CATSKGGGSYEQYF | TGCGCCACCTCCAAGGGGGGGGGGTCCTACGAGCAGTACTTC
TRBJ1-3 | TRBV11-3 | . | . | CASSFGGNSGNTIYF | TGTGCCAGCAGCTTTGGCGGCAACTCTGGAAACACCATATATTTT
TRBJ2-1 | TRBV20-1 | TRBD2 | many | CSARDEGGRLEQFF | TGCAGTGCTAGAGATGAGGGAGGGCGTCTTGAGCAGTTCTTC
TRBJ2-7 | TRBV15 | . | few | CATSSGNTDSGEQYF | TGTGCCACCAGCAGCGGGAACACGGACTCTGGGGAGCAGTACTTC
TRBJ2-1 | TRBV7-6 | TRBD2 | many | CASSTVGGGAYLYNEQFF | TGTGCCAGCAGCACAGTTGGCGGGGGGGCATATCTCTACAATGAGCAGTTCTTC
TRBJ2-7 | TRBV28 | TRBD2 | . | CTSSLAGGPKEQYF | TGCACCAGCAGTCTAGCGGGAGGGCCGAAAGAGCAGTACTTC
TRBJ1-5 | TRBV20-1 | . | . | CSCAGGNQNQHF | TGCAGTTGCGCGGGGGGCAATCAGAACCAGCATTTT
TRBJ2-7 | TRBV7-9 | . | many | CASSSLFASNEQYF | TGTGCCAGCAGCTCTCTATTTGCTTCAAACGAGCAGTACTTC
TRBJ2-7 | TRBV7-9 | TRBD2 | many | CASSLAVGGNEQYF | TGTGCCAGCAGCTTAGCCGTGGGGGGGAACGAGCAGTACTTC
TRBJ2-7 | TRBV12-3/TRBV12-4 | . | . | CASSLQAEGYNEQYF | TGTGCCAGCAGTTTACAGGCCGAGGGATACAACGAGCAGTACTTC
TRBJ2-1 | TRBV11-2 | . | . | CASSLGRGGSSYNEQFF | TGTGCCAGCAGCTTAGGAAGGGGGGGGAGCTCCTACAATGAGCAGTTCTTC
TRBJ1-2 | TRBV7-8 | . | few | CASSQERYGYTF | TGTGCCAGCAGCCAGGAACGCTATGGCTACACCTTC
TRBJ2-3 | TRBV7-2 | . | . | CASSPLDSNTQYF | TGTGCCAGCAGCCCCCTGGACAGCAATACGCAGTATTTT
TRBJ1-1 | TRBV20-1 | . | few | CSASPLQYTEAFF | TGCAGTGCTAGCCCGTTGCAGTACACTGAAGCTTTCTTT
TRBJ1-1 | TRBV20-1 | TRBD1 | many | CSAGTANKNTEAFF | TGCAGTGCTGGGACAGCGAATAAGAACACTGAAGCTTTCTTT